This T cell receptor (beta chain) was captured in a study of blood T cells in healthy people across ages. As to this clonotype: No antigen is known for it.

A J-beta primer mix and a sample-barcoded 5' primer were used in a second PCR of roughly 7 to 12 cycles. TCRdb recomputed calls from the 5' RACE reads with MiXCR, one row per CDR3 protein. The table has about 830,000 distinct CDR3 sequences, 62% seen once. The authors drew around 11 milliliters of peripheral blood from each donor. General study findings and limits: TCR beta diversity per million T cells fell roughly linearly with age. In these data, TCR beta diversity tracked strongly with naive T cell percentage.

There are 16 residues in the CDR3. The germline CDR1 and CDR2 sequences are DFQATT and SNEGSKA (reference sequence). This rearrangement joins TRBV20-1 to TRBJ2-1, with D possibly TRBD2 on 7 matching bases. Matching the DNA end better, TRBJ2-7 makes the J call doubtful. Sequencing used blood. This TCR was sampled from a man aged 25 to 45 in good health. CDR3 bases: TGCAGTGCTAGCCCCTCAGGCAGGGGACTATACAATGAGCAGTACTTC. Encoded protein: CSASPSGRGLYNEQYF.